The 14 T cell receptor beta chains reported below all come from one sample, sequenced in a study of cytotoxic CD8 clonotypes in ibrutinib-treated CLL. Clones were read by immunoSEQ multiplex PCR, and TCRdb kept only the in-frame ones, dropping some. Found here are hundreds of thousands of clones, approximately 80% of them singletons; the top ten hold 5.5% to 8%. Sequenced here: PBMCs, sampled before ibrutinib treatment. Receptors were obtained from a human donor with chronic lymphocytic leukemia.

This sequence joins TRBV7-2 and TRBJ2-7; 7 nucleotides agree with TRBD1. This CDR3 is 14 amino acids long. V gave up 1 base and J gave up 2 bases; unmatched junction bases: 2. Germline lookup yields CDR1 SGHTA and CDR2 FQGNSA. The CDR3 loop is CASSLGTGAYEQYF. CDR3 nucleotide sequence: TGTGCCAGCAGCTTAGGGACAGGAGCCTACGAGCAGTACTTC.

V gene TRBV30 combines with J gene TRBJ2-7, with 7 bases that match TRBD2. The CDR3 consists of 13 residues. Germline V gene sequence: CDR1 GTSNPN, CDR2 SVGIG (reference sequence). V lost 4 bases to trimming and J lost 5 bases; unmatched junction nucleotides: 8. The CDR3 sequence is CAWNFGTTNEQYF. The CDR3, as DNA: TGTGCCTGGAACTTCGGGACTACCAACGAGCAGTACTTC.

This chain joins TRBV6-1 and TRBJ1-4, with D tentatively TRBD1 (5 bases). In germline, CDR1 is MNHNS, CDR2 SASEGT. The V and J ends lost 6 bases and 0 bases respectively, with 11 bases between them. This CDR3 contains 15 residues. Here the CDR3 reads CASRFTGATNEKLFF. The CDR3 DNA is TGTGCCAGCAGATTTACAGGAGCAACTAATGAAAAACTGTTTTTT.

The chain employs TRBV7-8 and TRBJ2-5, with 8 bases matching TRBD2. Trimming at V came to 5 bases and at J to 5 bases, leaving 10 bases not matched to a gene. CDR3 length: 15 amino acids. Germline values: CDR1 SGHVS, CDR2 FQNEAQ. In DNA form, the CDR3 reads TGTGCCAGCAGCCGGAAAGCGGGAGTGTATGAGACCCAGTACTTC. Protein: CASSRKAGVYETQYF. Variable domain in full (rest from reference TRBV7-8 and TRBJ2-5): GAGVSQSPRYKVAKRGQDVALRCDPISGHVSLFWYQQALGQGPEFLTYFQNEAQLDKSGLPSDRFFAERPEGSVSTLKIQRTQQEDSAVYLCASSRKAGVYETQYFGPGTRLLVL.

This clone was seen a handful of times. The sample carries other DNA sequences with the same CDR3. The CDR3 DNA reads as TGTGCCAGCAGCCTGCGGACAGGGGAGAGCAATGAGCAGTTCTTC. This translates into CASSLRTGESNEQFF. This chain connects TRBV5-4 to TRBJ2-1, with 9 bases lining up with TRBD1. V lost 4 bases, J lost 6 bases, and 8 bases stayed unmatched. Germline CDR1 is SGHNT and CDR2 is YYREEE (reference sequence). The CDR3 spans 15 residues. The entire variable domain, with the rest obtained from reference TRBV5-4 and TRBJ2-1, is as follows: ETGVTQSPTHLIKTRGQQVTLRCSSQSGHNTVSWYQQALGQGPQFIFQYYREEENGRGNFPPRFSGLQFPNYSSELNVNALELDDSALYLCASSLRTGESNEQFFGPGTRLTVL.

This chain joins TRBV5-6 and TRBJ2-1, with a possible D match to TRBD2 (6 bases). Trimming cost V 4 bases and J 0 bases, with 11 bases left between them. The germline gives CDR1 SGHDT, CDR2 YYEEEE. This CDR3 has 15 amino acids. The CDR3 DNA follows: TGTGCCAGCAGCGGCGGGGTATTCTCCTACAATGAGCAGTTCTTC. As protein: CASSGGVFSYNEQFF.

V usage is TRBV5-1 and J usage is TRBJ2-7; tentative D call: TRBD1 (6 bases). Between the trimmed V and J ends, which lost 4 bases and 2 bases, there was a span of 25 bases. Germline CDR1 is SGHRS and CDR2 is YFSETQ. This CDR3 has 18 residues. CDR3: CASSEPGTSSVLTYEQYF. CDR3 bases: TGCGCCAGCAGCGAGCCCGGGACATCATCCGTTCTAACCTACGAGCAGTACTTC.

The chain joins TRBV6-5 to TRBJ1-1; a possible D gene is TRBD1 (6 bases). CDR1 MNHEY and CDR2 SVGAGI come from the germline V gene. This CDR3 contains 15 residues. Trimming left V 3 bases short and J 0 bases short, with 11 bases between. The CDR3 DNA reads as TGTGCCAGCAGTTATTCCAGGGGCCTGAACACTGAAGCTTTCTTT. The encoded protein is CASSYSRGLNTEAFF.

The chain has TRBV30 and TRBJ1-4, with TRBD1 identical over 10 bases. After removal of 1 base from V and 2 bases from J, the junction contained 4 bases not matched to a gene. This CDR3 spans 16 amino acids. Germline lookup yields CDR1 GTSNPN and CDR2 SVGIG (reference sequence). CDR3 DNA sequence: TGTGCCTGGAGTGCCCAGGACAGGGGGACTAATGAAAAACTGTTTTTT. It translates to CAWSAQDRGTNEKLFF.

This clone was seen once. CDR3 amino acids: CASRIAQLNTEAFF. DNA of the CDR3: TGTGCCAGCAGGATCGCACAGCTGAACACTGAAGCTTTCTTT. V and J are TRBV6-5 and TRBJ1-1; D remains unclear. Germline V gives CDR1 MNHEY, CDR2 SVGAGI. The germline V and J ends were trimmed by 6 bases and 0 bases, with 11 bases remaining between them. There are 14 residues in the CDR3.

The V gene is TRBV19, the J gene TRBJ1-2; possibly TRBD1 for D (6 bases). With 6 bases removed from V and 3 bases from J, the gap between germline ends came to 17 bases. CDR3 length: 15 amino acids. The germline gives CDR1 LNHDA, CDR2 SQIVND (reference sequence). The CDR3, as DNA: TGTGCCAGTAGGGCCACAGGGCTGGGGTACTATGGCTACACCTTC. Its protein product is CASRATGLGYYGYTF.

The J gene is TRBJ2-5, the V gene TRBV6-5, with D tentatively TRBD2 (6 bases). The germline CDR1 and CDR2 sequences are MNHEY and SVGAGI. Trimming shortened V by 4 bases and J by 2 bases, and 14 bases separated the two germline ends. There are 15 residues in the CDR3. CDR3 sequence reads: CASSSRDWGQETQYF. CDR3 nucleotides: TGTGCCAGCAGTTCCCGGGACTGGGGTCAAGAGACCCAGTACTTC.

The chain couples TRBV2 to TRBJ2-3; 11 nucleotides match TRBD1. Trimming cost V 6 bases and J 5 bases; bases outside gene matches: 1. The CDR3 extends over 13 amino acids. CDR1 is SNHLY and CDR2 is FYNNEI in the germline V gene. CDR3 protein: CASRDRGQDTQYF. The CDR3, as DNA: TGTGCCAGCAGGGACAGGGGGCAAGATACGCAGTATTTT.

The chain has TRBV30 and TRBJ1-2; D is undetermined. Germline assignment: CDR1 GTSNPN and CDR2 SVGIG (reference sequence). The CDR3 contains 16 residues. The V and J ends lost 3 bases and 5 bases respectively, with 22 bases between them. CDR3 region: CAWRDLGYILGYGYTF. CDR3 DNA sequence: TGTGCCTGGAGGGACCTAGGGTATATTCTGGGATATGGCTACACCTTC. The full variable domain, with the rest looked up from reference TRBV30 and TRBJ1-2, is SQTIHQWPATLVQPVGSPLSLECTVEGTSNPNLYWYRQAAGRGLQLLFYSVGIGQISSEVPQNLSASRPQDRQFILSSKKLLLSDSGFYLCAWRDLGYILGYGYTFGSGTRLTVV.